Here is one T cell receptor (beta chain) with its context. This sample is part of a study of blood T cell repertoires in COVID-19. Study summary: COVID-19 samples from acute and convalescent phases originated in the United States, Italy and Spain. The cDNA or gDNA used as material had been derived from T cells, B-cell-depleted T cells, or PBMCs.

From germline, CDR1 is DFQATT and CDR2 SNEGSKA (reference sequence). The CDR3 loop spans 8 amino acids. In the authors' workflow: Researchers report that nucleated cell counts were estimated from reference gene primer amplification. TCRdb's table, derived via immunoSEQ multiplex PCR, lists solely in-frame clones and lacks some. The V and J calls and clone size were taken over from that table, and D and trimming were inferred from the DNA. The table records more than 95,000 clones, about nine tenths of them present only once. The clonotype originates from a human donor with active COVID-19. The donor label of this sample is uncertain. The sequenced material came from peripheral blood. The chain is built from TRBV20-1 and TRBJ1-2; D remains ambiguous. The CDR3 bases are TGCAGGAGCTATGGCTACACCTTC. Encoded protein: CRSYGYTF.